Sequencing of this TCR beta chain was carried out in a study of blood T cell repertoires in COVID-19. The wider study: Whether acute or convalescent, the COVID-19 samples came from the United States, Italy and Spain. PBMCs, B-cell-depleted T cells, or T cells were the source of the cDNA or gDNA that made up the material.

Original processing methods: Amplification from reference gene primers served as the basis for estimated nucleated cell counts. TCRdb's table, derived via immunoSEQ multiplex PCR, lists solely in-frame clones and lacks some. V and J calls and clone size follow that table, whereas D and trimming were derived from the DNA. The sample contains about 340,000 clones, over 70% of which appear only once. CDR3 length equals 15 residues. Germline V gives CDR1 SGHRS, CDR2 YFSETQ. V was pared by 5 bases and J by 0 bases, with 14 bases between. This clone was detected once. The origin of this receptor is a man aged 30-40 years with active or convalescent COVID-19. The chain has TRBV5-1 and TRBJ2-5; possible D gene TRBD1, 5 bases. The material sequenced was peripheral blood. The CDR3 is CASSPRGAYQETQYF. The CDR3 nucleotides read TGCGCCAGCAGTCCCCGTGGGGCCTACCAAGAGACCCAGTACTTC.